The clone carrying this TCR beta chain was seen more than once but under ten times. Its antigen is unknown. This sample was taken from a study of cytotoxic CD8 clonotypes in ibrutinib-treated CLL. Study overall: After a median of around 70 months, roughly 15 patients stayed remitted and some 12 progressed; responses had been partial in some 24 and complete in 2. Regarding the study as a whole: Sustained-remission and progressing patients had unequal sampling times. Private clonotypes, not public ones, expanded at ibrutinib response.

Sequencing used immunoSEQ multiplex PCR; TCRdb keeps in-frame clones, though not all of them. The sample lists 150,000 to 200,000 clones; 81% were seen once. Germline assignment: CDR1 SNHLY and CDR2 FYNNEI. The CDR3 sequence is 15 residues long. V trimming: 5 bases; J trimming: 1 base; junction bases outside the gene matches: 4. Sequenced material: PBMCs, taken after 12 months of ibrutinib treatment. The clonotype was recovered from a human donor with chronic lymphocytic leukemia. This chain uses TRBV2 with TRBJ2-2; the match to TRBD2 covers 7 bases. The CDR3, as DNA: TGTGCCAGCAGTACCGCTAGCGGGAACACCGGGGAGCTGTTTTTT. As protein: CASSTASGNTGELFF. The whole variable domain, remainder taken from reference TRBV2 and TRBJ2-2, is EPEVTQTPSHQVTQMGQEVILRCVPISNHLYFYWYRQILGQKVEFLVSFYNNEISEKSEIFDDQFSVERPDGSNFTLKIRSTKLEDSAMYFCASSTASGNTGELFFGEGSRLTVL.